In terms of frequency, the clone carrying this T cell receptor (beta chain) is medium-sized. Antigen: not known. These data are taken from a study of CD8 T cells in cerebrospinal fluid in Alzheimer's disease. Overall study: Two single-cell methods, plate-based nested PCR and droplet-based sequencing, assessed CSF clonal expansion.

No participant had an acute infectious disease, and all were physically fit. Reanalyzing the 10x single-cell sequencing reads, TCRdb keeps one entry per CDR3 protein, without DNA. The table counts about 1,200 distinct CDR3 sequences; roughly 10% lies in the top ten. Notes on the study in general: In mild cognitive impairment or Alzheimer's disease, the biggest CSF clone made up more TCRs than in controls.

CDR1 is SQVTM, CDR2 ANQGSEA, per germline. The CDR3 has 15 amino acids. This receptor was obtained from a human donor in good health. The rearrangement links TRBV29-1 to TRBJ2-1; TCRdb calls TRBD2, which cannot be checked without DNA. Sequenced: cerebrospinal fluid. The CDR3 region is CSGKGTSGRFYEQFF.